This T cell receptor (beta chain) emerged from a study of OX40 agonist ivuxolimab in advanced cancers. Produced via immunoSEQ multiplex PCR; TCRdb's table is partial and in-frame only. The sample holds 65,000 to 95,000 clones, about 85% seen once. There are 18 residues in the CDR3. The germline gives CDR1 SGHVS, CDR2 FNYEAQ. V was pared by 1 base and J by 0 bases, with 16 bases between. This clone was detected a few times. The receptor comes from an adult with an advanced solid tumor such as melanoma, head and neck, liver or kidney cancer. The genes are TRBV7-6 and TRBJ1-3; unclear D gene. Specimen: CD4+ or CD8+ T cells sorted from blood, collected in a trial of the OX40 agonist ivuxolimab. The CDR3 bases are TGTGCCAGCAGCTTAGGCTTTCGATCGCGGAGCTCTGGAAACACCATATATTTT. This gives the protein CASSLGFRSRSSGNTIYF.